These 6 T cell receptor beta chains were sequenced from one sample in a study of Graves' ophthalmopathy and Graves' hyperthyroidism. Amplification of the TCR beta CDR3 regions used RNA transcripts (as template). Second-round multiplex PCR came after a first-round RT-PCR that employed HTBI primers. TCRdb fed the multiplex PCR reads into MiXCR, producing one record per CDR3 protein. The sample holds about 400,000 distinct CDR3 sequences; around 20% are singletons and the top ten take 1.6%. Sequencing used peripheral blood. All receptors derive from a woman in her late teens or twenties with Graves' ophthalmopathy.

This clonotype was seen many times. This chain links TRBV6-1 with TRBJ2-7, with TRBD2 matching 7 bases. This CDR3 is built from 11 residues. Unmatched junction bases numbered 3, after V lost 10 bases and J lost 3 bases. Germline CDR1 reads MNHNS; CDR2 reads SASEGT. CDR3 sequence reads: CAIGDYYEQYF. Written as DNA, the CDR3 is TGTGCCATAGGGGACTACTACGAGCAGTACTTC.

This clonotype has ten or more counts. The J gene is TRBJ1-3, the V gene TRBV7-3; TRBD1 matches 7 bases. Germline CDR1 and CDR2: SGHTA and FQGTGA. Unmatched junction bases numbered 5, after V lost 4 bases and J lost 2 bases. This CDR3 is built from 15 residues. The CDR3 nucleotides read TGTGCCAGCAGCTCCAAAGGGACAGCTGGAAACACCATATATTTT. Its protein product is CASSSKGTAGNTIYF.

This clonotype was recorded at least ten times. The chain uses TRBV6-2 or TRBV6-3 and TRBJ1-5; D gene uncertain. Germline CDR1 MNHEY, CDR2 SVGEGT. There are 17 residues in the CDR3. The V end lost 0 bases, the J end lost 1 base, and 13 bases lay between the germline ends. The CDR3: CASSYSRVPHSNQPQHF. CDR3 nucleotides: TGTGCCAGCAGTTACTCGAGGGTCCCCCACAGCAATCAGCCCCAGCATTTT.

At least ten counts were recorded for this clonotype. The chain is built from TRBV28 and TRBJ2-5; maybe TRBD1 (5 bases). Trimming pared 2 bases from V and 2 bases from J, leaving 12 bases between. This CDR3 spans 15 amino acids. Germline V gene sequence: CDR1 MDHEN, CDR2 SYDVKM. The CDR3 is CASSLRGRLQETQYF. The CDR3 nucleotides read TGTGCCAGCAGTTTAAGGGGCCGACTGCAAGAGACCCAGTACTTC.

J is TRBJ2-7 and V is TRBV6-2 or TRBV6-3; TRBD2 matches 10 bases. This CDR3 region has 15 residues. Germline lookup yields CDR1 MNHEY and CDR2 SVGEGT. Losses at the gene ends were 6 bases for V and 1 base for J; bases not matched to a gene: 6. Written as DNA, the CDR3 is TGTGCCAGCAGAATCGGGACTAGCGAATCCTACGAGCAGTACTTC. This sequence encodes CASRIGTSESYEQYF.

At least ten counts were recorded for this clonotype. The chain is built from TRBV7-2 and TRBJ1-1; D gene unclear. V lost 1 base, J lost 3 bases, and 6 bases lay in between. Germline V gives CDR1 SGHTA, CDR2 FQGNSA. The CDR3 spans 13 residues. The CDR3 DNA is TGTGCCAGCAGCTTAGTTCGGGACACTGAAGCTTTCTTT. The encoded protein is CASSLVRDTEAFF.